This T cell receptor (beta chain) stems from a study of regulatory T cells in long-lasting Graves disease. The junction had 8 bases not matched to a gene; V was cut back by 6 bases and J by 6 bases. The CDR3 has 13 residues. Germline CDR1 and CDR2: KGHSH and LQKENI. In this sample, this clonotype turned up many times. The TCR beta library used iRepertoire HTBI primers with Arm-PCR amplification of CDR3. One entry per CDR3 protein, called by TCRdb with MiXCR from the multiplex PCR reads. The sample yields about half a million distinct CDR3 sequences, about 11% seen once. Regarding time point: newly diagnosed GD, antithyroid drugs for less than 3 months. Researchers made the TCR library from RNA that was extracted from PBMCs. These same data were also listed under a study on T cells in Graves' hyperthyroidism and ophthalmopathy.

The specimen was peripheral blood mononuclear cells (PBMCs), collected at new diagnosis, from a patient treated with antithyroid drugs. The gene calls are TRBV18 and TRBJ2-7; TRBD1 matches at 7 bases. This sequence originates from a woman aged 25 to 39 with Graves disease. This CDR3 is CASSGQESGEQYF. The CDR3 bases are TGTGCCAGCTCCGGACAGGAGTCAGGCGAGCAGTACTTC.